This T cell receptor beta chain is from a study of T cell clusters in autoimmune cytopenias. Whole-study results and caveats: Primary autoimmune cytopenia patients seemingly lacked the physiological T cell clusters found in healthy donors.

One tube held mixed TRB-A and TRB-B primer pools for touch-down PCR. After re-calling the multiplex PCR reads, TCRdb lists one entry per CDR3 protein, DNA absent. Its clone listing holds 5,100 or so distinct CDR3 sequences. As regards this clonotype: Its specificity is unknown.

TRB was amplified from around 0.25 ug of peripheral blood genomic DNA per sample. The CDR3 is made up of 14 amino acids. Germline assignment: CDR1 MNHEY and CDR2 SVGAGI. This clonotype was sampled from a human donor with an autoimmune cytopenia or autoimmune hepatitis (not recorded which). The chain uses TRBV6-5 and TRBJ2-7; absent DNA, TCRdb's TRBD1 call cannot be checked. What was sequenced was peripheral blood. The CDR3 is CASRPGQGSYEQYF.